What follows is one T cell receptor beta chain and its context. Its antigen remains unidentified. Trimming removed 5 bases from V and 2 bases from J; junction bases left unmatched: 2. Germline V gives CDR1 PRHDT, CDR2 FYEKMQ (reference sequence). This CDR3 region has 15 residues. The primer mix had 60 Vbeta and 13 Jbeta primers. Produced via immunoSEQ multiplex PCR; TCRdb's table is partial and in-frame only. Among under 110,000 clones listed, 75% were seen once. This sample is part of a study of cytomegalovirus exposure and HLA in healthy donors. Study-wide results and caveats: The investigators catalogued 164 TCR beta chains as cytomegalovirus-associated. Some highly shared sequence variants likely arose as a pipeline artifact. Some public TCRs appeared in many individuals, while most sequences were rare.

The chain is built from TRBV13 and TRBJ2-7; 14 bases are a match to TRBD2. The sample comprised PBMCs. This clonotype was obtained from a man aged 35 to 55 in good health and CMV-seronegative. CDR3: CASSQTSGGAYEQYF. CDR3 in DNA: TGTGCCAGCAGCCAGACTAGCGGGGGGGCCTACGAGCAGTACTTC.